Listed here are 16 T cell receptor beta chains from one sample, sequenced in a study of cytotoxic CD8 clonotypes in ibrutinib-treated CLL listed by TCRdb under 2021. Libraries were prepared through the immunoSEQ multiplex PCR assay. TCRdb retrieved this table from immuneACCESS and kept in-frame rearrangements only. Not all clones are present; in checked studies, unresolved V genes account for under half, and no reason is known for the remainder. Counted in this sample were approximately 300,000 clones; 80% of them appeared once. The leading ten clones occupy 5.5% to 8% of the sample. This specimen was PBMCs, taken before ibrutinib treatment. These receptors all come from a human donor with chronic lymphocytic leukemia.

V usage is TRBV7-2 and J usage is TRBJ2-1, with a possible D match to TRBD1 (6 bases). The ends were cut back, 9 bases at V and 7 bases at J, with 19 bases in the middle. The CDR3 is 14 amino acids. Germline values: CDR1 SGHTA, CDR2 FQGNSA. The CDR3 protein is CASNRARTVNEQFF. CDR3 in DNA: TGTGCCAGTAACAGGGCAAGGACAGTGAATGAGCAGTTCTTC.

The chain uses TRBV5-4 and TRBJ2-1, with TRBD2 matching 13 bases. The J segment lost 2 bases and the V segment lost 3 bases, leaving 5 bases of the junction unmatched. Germline CDR1 SGHNT, CDR2 YYREEE (reference sequence). This CDR3 spans 17 amino acids. CDR3 in DNA: TGTGCCAGCAGCTCTGGACTAGCGGGAGCACCCTACAATGAGCAGTTCTTC. Protein sequence: CASSSGLAGAPYNEQFF.

The gene calls are TRBV7-2 and TRBJ1-1, with D unresolved. This CDR3 comprises 14 residues. Germline CDR1 and CDR2: SGHTA and FQGNSA. Trimming shortened V by 4 bases and J by 3 bases, and 12 bases separated the two germline ends. The CDR3 DNA is TGTGCCAGCAGCTCGAGGACCGGGGACACTGAAGCTTTCTTT. This translates into CASSSRTGDTEAFF.

V and J are TRBV7-2 and TRBJ2-2; tentative D call: TRBD2 (5 bases). The V gene lost 2 bases and the J gene lost 2 bases, with 15 bases spanning the gap. Germline CDR1 SGHTA, CDR2 FQGNSA. This CDR3 region has 17 residues. This chain's CDR3 is CASSLRVGLTNTGELFF. DNA of the CDR3: TGTGCCAGCAGCTTAAGGGTCGGACTTACAAACACCGGGGAGCTGTTTTTT.

V gene TRBV5-4 combines with J gene TRBJ2-7; 7 bases fit TRBD1. Germline assignment: CDR1 SGHNT and CDR2 YYREEE (reference sequence). The V and J ends lost 4 bases and 4 bases, in that order; junction bases with no gene match: 14. The CDR3 has 16 amino acids. The CDR3 spells CASSPGVGTALYEQYF. CDR3 coding DNA: TGTGCCAGCAGCCCAGGTGTAGGGACAGCCTTGTACGAGCAGTACTTC.

This clone was found a few times. The chain combines TRBV6-5 with TRBJ2-2, with D perhaps TRBD2 (5 bases). CDR3 length: 15 amino acids. V lost 4 bases and J 4 bases, leaving 13 bases between the germline ends. CDR1 is MNHEY, CDR2 SVGAGI, per germline. For the CDR3, the DNA is TGTGCCAGCAGTTCCGGGGTTACGGGCACCGGGGAGCTGTTTTTT. Its protein product is CASSSGVTGTGELFF.

The V gene is TRBV9, the J gene TRBJ2-3; D perhaps matches TRBD2 (6 bases). CDR1 is SGDLS and CDR2 is YYNGEE in the germline V gene. V dropped 7 bases and J dropped 3 bases, with 6 bases sitting between them. This CDR3 region has 11 residues. The CDR3 coding sequence is TGTGCCAGCGGGAGGACAGATACGCAGTATTTT. Encoded protein: CASGRTDTQYF.

The V call is TRBV5-1, the J call TRBJ1-3; 10 bases agree with TRBD1. Looked up from germline, CDR1 is SGHRS and CDR2 is YFSETQ. CDR3 length equals 16 residues. V gave up 1 base and J gave up 8 bases; unmatched junction bases: 9. The CDR3 protein is CASSLTPDRGLHTIYF. The CDR3 nucleotides read TGCGCCAGCAGCTTGACTCCCGACAGGGGGCTTCACACCATATATTTT.

V gene TRBV14 combines with J gene TRBJ1-3; D is ambiguous. Per germline, CDR1 SGHDN and CDR2 FVKESK. Deletions cut 0 bases from V and 0 bases from J, with 6 bases between. The CDR3 is made up of 15 amino acids. CDR3 residues: CASSQEIGSGNTIYF. In DNA form, the CDR3 reads TGTGCCAGCAGCCAAGAGATCGGCTCTGGAAACACCATATATTTT.

The chain couples TRBV5-6 to TRBJ1-2; D possibly corresponds to TRBD1 (6 bases). The CDR3 covers 12 residues. The germline V and J ends were trimmed by 2 bases and 9 bases, with 11 bases remaining between them. Germline assignment: CDR1 SGHDT and CDR2 YYEEEE. Here the CDR3 reads CASSLQGSSYTF. In DNA, the CDR3 is TGTGCCAGCAGCTTACAGGGTTCTAGCTACACCTTC.

The chain links TRBV9 to TRBJ2-6; no clear D. Trimming cost V 4 bases and J 0 bases, with 8 bases left between them. The CDR3 contains 15 residues. Germline V lookup: CDR1 SGDLS, CDR2 YYNGEE. CDR3 sequence reads: CASSRWNSGANVLTF. In nucleotides, the CDR3 is TGTGCCAGCAGCAGGTGGAACTCTGGGGCCAACGTCCTGACTTTC.

The chain links TRBV4-2 to TRBJ2-2; TRBD1 matches 7 bases. The trim removed 4 bases at V and 8 bases at J, leaving 13 bases unmatched. Germline CDR1 and CDR2: LGHNA and YNFKEQ. The CDR3 has 16 residues. The CDR3 loop is CASSLSGAGGSGELFF. Here the CDR3 DNA reads TGTGCCAGCAGCCTTTCTGGGGCAGGGGGATCGGGGGAGCTGTTTTTT.

The V gene is TRBV5-1, the J gene TRBJ2-7; 8 bases align to TRBD1. The V segment lost 3 bases and the J segment 3 bases; nucleotides outside the gene matches: 5. Germline lookup yields CDR1 SGHRS and CDR2 YFSETQ. This CDR3 contains 14 residues. The CDR3 sequence is CASSWGDRNYEQYF. CDR3 DNA: TGCGCCAGCAGCTGGGGGGACAGGAACTACGAGCAGTACTTC.

The CDR3 nucleotides read TGTGCCAGCAGCTCGGAAGGTCAGGAGACCCAGTACTTC. Its translation is CASSSEGQETQYF. V and J are TRBV5-4 and TRBJ2-5; D is unclear. Trimming stripped 3 bases from V and 5 bases from J, with 11 bases between. Germline lookup yields CDR1 SGHNT and CDR2 YYREEE (reference sequence). The CDR3 extends over 13 amino acids.

A single count supports this clone. The genes are TRBV10-3 and TRBJ2-7; 7 bases match TRBD2. V shed 6 bases, J shed 6 bases, and the junction held 11 bases outside the gene matches. The CDR3 sequence is 14 residues long. Germline loops: CDR1 ENHRY, CDR2 SYGVKD. The CDR3 DNA follows: TGTGCCATCAGCCCCGGGACGGGGGGACTCGAGCAGTACTTC. Translated, it gives CAISPGTGGLEQYF.

The rearrangement links TRBV15 to TRBJ2-7; TRBD2 is a possible D gene (5 bases). V gave up 0 bases and J gave up 0 bases, with 9 bases separating them. Germline assignment: CDR1 LNHNV and CDR2 YYDKDF (reference sequence). The CDR3 is 15 amino acids. CDR3 DNA: TGTGCCACCAGCAGAGATCGAGCGGCCTCCTACGAGCAGTACTTC. This codes for CATSRDRAASYEQYF.